These T cell receptor beta chains were read from a single sample in a study of blood T cell repertoires in COVID-19. Libraries were prepared by immunoSEQ multiplex PCR; TCRdb keeps only in-frame clonotypes and omits some of them. The data show 55,000 to 80,000 clones, 70% to 85% seen once. Sequencing was performed on peripheral blood. The source of these receptors is a man aged 55 to 70 with acute or convalescent COVID-19. CDR3s include the opening cysteine and the closing phenylalanine or tryptophan. The D gene is left open where the match is weak. A row's size may be missing; if present it is once, few, many or a size class.

size	D	V	J	CDR3	DNA
NA	TRBD2	TRBV19	TRBJ2-2	CASRDLAGGTGELFF	TGTGCCAGTAGAGATCTAGCGGGAGGTACCGGGGAGCTGTTTTTT
NA	TRBD1	TRBV18	TRBJ1-5	CASSQTGEVQPQHF	TGTGCCAGCTCGCAAACAGGGGAGGTTCAGCCCCAGCATTTT
NA	NA	TRBV5-4	TRBJ2-1	CASSVTRDNEQFF	TGTGCCAGCAGCGTGACTAGGGACAATGAGCAGTTCTTC
NA	NA	TRBV3-1/TRBV3-2	TRBJ1-5	CASSAGLNQPQHF	TGTGCCAGCAGCGCAGGGCTGAATCAGCCCCAGCATTTT
NA	TRBD1	TRBV6-6	TRBJ1-1	CASRKGQGRYTEAFF	TGTGCCAGCAGGAAGGGACAGGGAAGGTACACTGAAGCTTTCTTT
NA	TRBD2	TRBV7-2	TRBJ2-1	CASSRARAGGKSYNEQFF	TGTGCCAGCAGCCGCGCTCGGGCGGGAGGCAAGTCCTACAATGAGCAGTTCTTC
NA	TRBD1	TRBV30	TRBJ2-4	CAWTYRTGRRSKNIQYF	TGTGCCTGGACCTACCGGACAGGGAGGAGGTCCAAAAACATTCAGTACTTC
NA	TRBD1	TRBV5-1	TRBJ2-7	CASSLTGGYEQYF	TGCGCCAGCAGCTTAACAGGGGGGTACGAGCAGTACTTC
NA	NA	TRBV6-6	TRBJ1-1	CASTMTEGNTEAFF	TGTGCCAGCACCATGACTGAGGGGAACACTGAAGCTTTCTTT
few	TRBD2	TRBV29-1	TRBJ2-1	CSVEDSGKGGNEQFF	TGCAGCGTTGAAGATAGCGGGAAAGGGGGCAATGAGCAGTTCTTC
NA	TRBD2	TRBV9	TRBJ2-2	CASSVSSGRAGELFF	TGTGCCAGCAGCGTCTCCAGCGGGAGAGCCGGGGAGCTGTTTTTT
NA	TRBD2	TRBV7-2	TRBJ2-7	CASSDRGGRAGAYF	TGTGCCAGCTCCGACCGAGGCGGGAGGGCGGGGGCCTACTTC
few	NA	TRBV10-2	TRBJ1-2	CASSEAGEGYGYTF	TGCGCCAGCAGTGAGGCCGGGGAGGGCTATGGCTACACCTTC
NA	NA	TRBV5-6	TRBJ2-7	CASSLGGQSSYEQYF	TGTGCCAGCAGCCTGGGGGGGCAGTCCTCCTACGAGCAGTACTTC
NA	TRBD2	TRBV7-2	TRBJ2-3	CASSRAGATQYF	TGTGCCAGCTCCCGAGCGGGAGCTACGCAGTATTTT
few	TRBD1	TRBV2	TRBJ2-1	CASGQGARNEQFF	TGTGCCAGCGGACAGGGGGCGAGAAATGAGCAGTTCTTC
NA	TRBD2	TRBV6-5	TRBJ2-5	CASSRLAGLETQYF	TGTGCCAGCAGTCGACTAGCGGGATTGGAGACCCAGTACTTC
NA	NA	TRBV21-1	TRBJ1-4	CASSKGVRTGVCEKLFF	TGTGCCAGCAGCAAAGGGGTAAGGACAGGGGTTTGCGAAAAACTGTTTTTT
NA	NA	TRBV2	TRBJ2-2	CASRNGANTGELFF	TGTGCCAGCAGGAACGGAGCGAACACCGGGGAGCTGTTTTTT
once	NA	TRBV14	TRBJ2-2	CASSPIYGLSGANTGELFF	TGTGCCAGCAGCCCTATCTACGGACTATCGGGAGCGAACACCGGGGAGCTGTTTTTT
once	TRBD1	TRBV9	TRBJ1-2	CASSEGQGVGGYTF	TGTGCCAGCAGCGAGGGACAGGGGGTCGGTGGCTACACCTTC
few	NA	TRBV19	TRBJ1-5	CASTGSWASGPQHF	TGTGCCAGTACCGGATCCTGGGCATCCGGGCCCCAGCATTTT
NA	TRBD1	TRBV19	TRBJ1-5	CASSSRQGTSNQPQHF	TGTGCCAGTAGTTCGCGACAGGGAACTAGCAATCAGCCCCAGCATTTT
NA	NA	TRBV5-1	TRBJ1-5	CASSRFVDQPQHF	TGCGCCAGCAGCCGTTTCGTAGATCAGCCCCAGCATTTT
NA	TRBD1	TRBV11-2	TRBJ2-2	CASSSGTVNTGELFF	TGTGCCAGCAGCTCCGGGACAGTTAACACCGGGGAGCTGTTTTTT
NA	NA	TRBV19	TRBJ1-2	CASSELGATYGYTF	TGTGCCAGTAGTGAGTTGGGGGCTACCTATGGCTACACCTTC
many	NA	TRBV19	TRBJ2-7	CASSHKTYEQYF	TGTGCCAGTAGTCACAAGACCTACGAGCAGTACTTC
NA	TRBD1	TRBV5-4	TRBJ2-2	CASSSAGQVAGELFF	TGTGCCAGCAGCTCAGCCGGACAGGTCGCCGGGGAGCTGTTTTTT
NA	NA	TRBV5-1	TRBJ1-1	CASSLGPRLEAFF	TGCGCCAGCAGCTTGGGGCCGAGACTTGAAGCTTTCTTT
NA	NA	TRBV2	TRBJ2-1	CASLGNPGLSYNEQFF	TGTGCCAGCTTAGGAAATCCGGGACTTTCCTACAATGAGCAGTTCTTC
NA	TRBD2	TRBV5-6	TRBJ2-2	CASSFKAGAHTGELFF	TGTGCCAGCAGCTTCAAAGCGGGAGCACACACCGGGGAGCTGTTTTTT
NA	NA	TRBV2	TRBJ2-5	CASSGGEVGETQYF	TGTGCCAGCAGTGGAGGGGAGGTCGGGGAGACCCAGTACTTC
few	TRBD1	TRBV19	TRBJ2-1	CASSNRGWNEQFF	TGTGCCAGTAGTAACAGGGGCTGGAATGAGCAGTTCTTC
NA	NA	TRBV3-1/TRBV3-2	TRBJ1-2	CASSRRGGSYGYTF	TGTGCCAGCAGCCGGCGCGGAGGGAGCTATGGCTACACCTTC
NA	NA	TRBV4-2	TRBJ1-5	CASSQGGRRTGNQPQHF	TGTGCCAGCAGCCAAGGGGGGAGGCGAACCGGCAATCAGCCCCAGCATTTT
NA	TRBD1	TRBV5-1	TRBJ2-1	CASSSFGTGVNEQFF	TGCGCCAGCAGTTCCTTTGGGACAGGGGTCAATGAGCAGTTCTTC
NA	TRBD2	TRBV5-1	TRBJ2-1	CASSLGGAGASYNEQFF	TGCGCCAGCAGCTTGGGAGGAGCGGGAGCTTCCTACAATGAGCAGTTCTTC
NA	NA	TRBV9	TRBJ2-7	CASSVDLARRGEQYF	TGTGCCAGCAGCGTAGATCTGGCTAGACGGGGCGAGCAGTACTTC
NA	NA	TRBV4-1	TRBJ1-4	CASSQEGRGGEKLFF	TGCGCCAGCAGCCAAGAAGGTCGGGGTGGGGAAAAACTGTTTTTT
NA	TRBD1	TRBV27	TRBJ2-2	CASSGDRFAGELFF	TGTGCCAGCAGTGGGGACAGGTTTGCCGGGGAGCTGTTTTTT
few	TRBD2	TRBV28	TRBJ2-7	CASSLELAGADYEQYF	TGTGCCAGCAGTCTCGAACTAGCGGGAGCGGACTACGAGCAGTACTTC